The rows below give T cell receptor beta chains drawn from one sample of a study of CD8+CD57+ T cells in acquired aplastic anemia. TCRdb ran MiXCR on the reads and lists one entry per CDR3 protein. Among under 350,000 distinct CDR3 sequences, around three fifths were seen once, and the ten largest hold 1% to 1.5%. Sequencing was done on a sample of sorted CD4+, CD8+, or CD8+CD57+ T cells (not recorded which) from PBMCs. The source of these receptors is a human donor with aplastic anemia. The CDR3 runs from the conserved cysteine through the conserved F or W. A D gene is named only where the DNA matches it firmly. Clone size is shown for a subset of rows, as once, few, many or a class of expanded clone.

v_call: TRBV20-1; d_call: -; cdr3_length: 13; clone_size: few; j_call: TRBJ2-1; cdr3_nt: TGCAGTGCCACGACTAGACAGTACAATGAGCAGTTCTTC; cdr3_aa: CSATTRQYNEQFF
v_call: TRBV12-5; d_call: TRBD2; cdr3_length: 15; clone_size: -; j_call: TRBJ2-5; cdr3_nt: TGTGCTAGTTGCCCCGCGGGGGACCTACAAGAGACCCAGTACTTC; cdr3_aa: CASCPAGDLQETQYF
v_call: TRBV20-1; d_call: -; cdr3_length: 15; clone_size: few; j_call: TRBJ2-7; cdr3_nt: TGCAGTGCTAGTCCTATCCCAGACCCGCCCTACGAGCAGTACTTC; cdr3_aa: CSASPIPDPPYEQYF
v_call: TRBV5-1; d_call: TRBD2; cdr3_length: 14; clone_size: -; j_call: TRBJ2-2; cdr3_nt: TGCGCCAGCAAACTAGCGGCGAACACCGGGGAGCTGTTTTTT; cdr3_aa: CASKLAANTGELFF
v_call: TRBV15; d_call: -; cdr3_length: 15; clone_size: -; j_call: TRBJ1-6; cdr3_nt: TGTGCCACCAGCACCCCGGGACACTATAATTCACCCCTCCACTTT; cdr3_aa: CATSTPGHYNSPLHF
v_call: TRBV7-8; d_call: -; cdr3_length: 14; clone_size: -; j_call: TRBJ1-5; cdr3_nt: TGTGCCAGCAGCTTAGGGTTGGGGAATCAGCCCCAGCATTTT; cdr3_aa: CASSLGLGNQPQHF
v_call: TRBV19; d_call: -; cdr3_length: 14; clone_size: -; j_call: TRBJ2-3; cdr3_nt: TGTGCCAGTAGTACTAGTCGTGGGACAGATACGCAGTATTTT; cdr3_aa: CASSTSRGTDTQYF
v_call: TRBV24-1; d_call: -; cdr3_length: 14; clone_size: -; j_call: TRBJ2-3; cdr3_nt: TGTGCCACCAGGGAAACGGGGGGCACAGATACGCAGTATTTT; cdr3_aa: CATRETGGTDTQYF
v_call: TRBV7-6; d_call: -; cdr3_length: 14; clone_size: -; j_call: TRBJ1-4; cdr3_nt: TGTGCCAGCAGCTGTCAGGGGAACACTGAAAAACTGTTTTTT; cdr3_aa: CASSCQGNTEKLFF
v_call: TRBV7-2; d_call: -; cdr3_length: 14; clone_size: many; j_call: TRBJ2-1; cdr3_nt: TGTGCCAGCAGTCATCCGGGACTCCTCAATGAGCAGTTCTTC; cdr3_aa: CASSHPGLLNEQFF
v_call: TRBV7-2; d_call: -; cdr3_length: 12; clone_size: -; j_call: TRBJ1-2; cdr3_nt: TGTGCCAGCAGCTACGATAACTATGGCTACACCTTC; cdr3_aa: CASSYDNYGYTF
v_call: TRBV19; d_call: -; cdr3_length: 16; clone_size: -; j_call: TRBJ1-5; cdr3_nt: TGTGCCAGTAGTATGCCGAATGGGCAAGGCAATCAGCCCCAGCATTTT; cdr3_aa: CASSMPNGQGNQPQHF
v_call: TRBV19; d_call: -; cdr3_length: 13; clone_size: -; j_call: TRBJ1-4; cdr3_nt: TGCGCCAGTAGTCCAGGGGCCAGAGAAAAACCGTTTTTT; cdr3_aa: CASSPGAREKPFF
v_call: TRBV2; d_call: TRBD2; cdr3_length: 14; clone_size: -; j_call: TRBJ2-1; cdr3_nt: TGTGCCAGCCGCCCCCTCAGCGGGAACAATGAGCAGTTCTTC; cdr3_aa: CASRPLSGNNEQFF
v_call: TRBV9; d_call: TRBD1; cdr3_length: 14; clone_size: -; j_call: TRBJ1-2; cdr3_nt: TGTGCCAGCAGCGTGGACAGGGGGCGGCTTGGCTACACCTTC; cdr3_aa: CASSVDRGRLGYTF